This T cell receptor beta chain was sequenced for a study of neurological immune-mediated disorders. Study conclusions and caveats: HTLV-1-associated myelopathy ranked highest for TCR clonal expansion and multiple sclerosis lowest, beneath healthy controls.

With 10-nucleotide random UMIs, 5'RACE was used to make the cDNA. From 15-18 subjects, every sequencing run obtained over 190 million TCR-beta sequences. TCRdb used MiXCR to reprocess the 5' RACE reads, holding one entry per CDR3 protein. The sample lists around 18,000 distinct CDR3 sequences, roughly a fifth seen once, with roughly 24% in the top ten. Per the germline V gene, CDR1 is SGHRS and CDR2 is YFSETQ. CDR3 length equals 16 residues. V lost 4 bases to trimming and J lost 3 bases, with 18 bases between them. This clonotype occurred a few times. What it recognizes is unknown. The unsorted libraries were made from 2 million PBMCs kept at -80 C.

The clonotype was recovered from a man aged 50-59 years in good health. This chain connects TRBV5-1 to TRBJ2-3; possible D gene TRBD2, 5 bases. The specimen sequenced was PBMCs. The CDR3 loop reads CASSPGLASWTDTQYF. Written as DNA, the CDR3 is TGCGCCAGCAGCCCCGGACTGGCAAGCTGGACAGATACGCAGTATTTT. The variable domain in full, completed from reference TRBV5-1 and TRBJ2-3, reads KAGVTQTPRYLIKTRGQQVTLSCSPISGHRSVSWYQQTPGQGLQFLFEYFSETQRNKGNFPGRFSGRQFSNSRSEMNVSTLELGDSALYLCASSPGLASWTDTQYFGPGTRLTVL.